These T cell receptor beta chains were read from a single sample in a study of shared clonotypes between healthy human individuals. TCRdb's table, derived via immunoSEQ multiplex PCR, lists solely in-frame clones and lacks some. Here the sample spans 2 million to 3 million clones, more than 85% being singletons. Sequencing was done on a sample of naive CD4+ T cells from PBMCs. Source of these receptors: a man younger than 35 in good health. Some clones in this sample may be carry-over from other donors' samples. Each CDR3 is given with its conserved first and last residue. Size is omitted from some rows. Given values are once, few, many or a class for expanded clones.

TRBV7-3	TRBJ2-5	.	CASSPSAGGPVQYF
TRBV19	TRBJ2-3	.	CASSIGRIATDTQYF
TRBV7-2	TRBJ2-5	.	CASSRSGLLETQYF
TRBV28	TRBJ1-2	once	CASSFVSRGGYGYTF
TRBV7-2	TRBJ2-3	.	CASSLGGPSTDTQYF
TRBV30	TRBJ2-5	.	CAWKRFGETQYF
TRBV9	TRBJ1-3	.	CASSVEDSGGNTIYF
TRBV30	TRBJ2-1	.	CAWRPRGGLAGVEQFF
TRBV5-1	TRBJ2-7	.	CASSSPGGRDEQYF
TRBV5-1	TRBJ2-3	.	CASSWRRGQAIPDTQYF
TRBV7-2	TRBJ1-2	once	CAGSLGGNNYGYTF